A single sample is the source of the 32 T cell receptor beta chains below, sequenced in a study of blood T cell repertoires in COVID-19. The data were produced by immunoSEQ multiplex PCR, yet TCRdb's version contains in-frame clones alone and is incomplete. The table records approximately 240,000 clones, 92% of them present only once. Sequenced material: peripheral blood. These receptors all come from a man aged 30 to 45 with COVID-19, enrolled during active disease.

V is TRBV5-4 and J is TRBJ2-5; 7 nucleotides match TRBD2. The V and J ends lost 0 bases and 5 bases, in that order; junction bases with no gene match: 7. The CDR3 has 15 amino acids. From germline, CDR1 is SGHNT and CDR2 YYREEE (reference sequence). The CDR3 spells CASSLAGTTKETQYF. The CDR3 DNA reads as TGTGCCAGCAGCTTGGCGGGGACTACTAAGGAGACCCAGTACTTC. The entire variable domain, with the rest obtained from reference TRBV5-4 and TRBJ2-5, is as follows: ETGVTQSPTHLIKTRGQQVTLRCSSQSGHNTVSWYQQALGQGPQFIFQYYREEENGRGNFPPRFSGLQFPNYSSELNVNALELDDSALYLCASSLAGTTKETQYFGPGTRLLVL.

CDR3 in DNA: TGTGCCAGCAGTGCCACCGCGCAAGGGGGTGGCTACACCTTC. Encoded protein: CASSATAQGGGYTF. The rearrangement joins TRBV6-4 to TRBJ1-2, with a tentative D call TRBD1 (6 bases). The germline V gene encodes CDR1 MRHNA and CDR2 SNTAGT. CDR3 length: 14 amino acids. V shed 4 bases and J shed 7 bases, with 16 bases lying between them.

V gene TRBV9 combines with J gene TRBJ2-7, with D maybe TRBD1 (6 bases). V lost 4 bases to trimming and J lost 3 bases, with 17 bases between them. There are 15 residues in the CDR3. Germline V gives CDR1 SGDLS, CDR2 YYNGEE. In DNA form, the CDR3 reads TGTGCCAGCAGCTCCTCCGGGACACTGGACTACGAGCAGTACTTC. This encodes CASSSSGTLDYEQYF.

V usage is TRBV2 and J usage is TRBJ2-7; 8 bases agree with TRBD1. Germline trimming cut 4 bases from V and 1 base from J; bases unmatched to any gene: 3. The V gene's germline CDR1 is SNHLY and CDR2 FYNNEI. This CDR3 contains 14 residues. This chain's CDR3 is CASSADRGSYEQYF. CDR3 nucleotide sequence: TGTGCCAGCAGTGCTGACAGGGGTTCCTACGAGCAGTACTTC.

The chain is built from TRBV12-3 or TRBV12-4 and TRBJ2-7, with D unresolved. The CDR3 is made up of 12 amino acids. V was shortened by 8 bases and J by 0 bases, with 8 bases between the two germline ends. The CDR3 DNA is TGTGCCAGCTCACAAAGCTCCTACGAGCAGTACTTC. Translated, it gives CASSQSSYEQYF.

Worth noting for this clone: Within the sample, other DNA sequences also encode this same CDR3. The CDR3 loop is CASSYGTGNNQPQHF. CDR3 DNA sequence: TGTGCCAGCAGTTACGGGACAGGGAACAATCAGCCCCAGCATTTT. The chain uses TRBV6-5 and TRBJ1-5; TRBD1 matches 9 bases. Germline values: CDR1 MNHEY, CDR2 SVGAGI. The V segment lost 2 bases and the J segment 3 bases; nucleotides outside the gene matches: 2. The CDR3 loop spans 15 amino acids.

Only one count was recorded for this clone. The rearrangement uses TRBV25-1 and TRBJ1-1; 7 nucleotides agree with TRBD1. With V trimmed by 3 bases and J by 4 bases, 17 bases remained unmatched. The CDR3 is made up of 18 amino acids. Germline V gene lookup returns CDR1 MGHDK and CDR2 SYGVNS. The CDR3 reads CASSDEADRRTRGTEAFF. As DNA, the CDR3 is TGTGCCAGCAGTGATGAAGCGGACAGGCGTACTCGGGGCACTGAAGCTTTCTTT.

J is TRBJ2-2 and V is TRBV2; the D gene is possibly TRBD1 (5 bases). CDR3 size: 14 residues. CDR1 is SNHLY and CDR2 is FYNNEI in the germline V gene. The V end was cut by 4 bases, the J end by 7 bases, with 13 bases between. CDR3 in amino acids: CASSVQGWGGELFF. Written as DNA, the CDR3 is TGTGCCAGCAGTGTTCAGGGCTGGGGCGGGGAGCTGTTTTTT.

V is TRBV18 and J is TRBJ1-2, with 8 bases that match TRBD1. The junction had 7 bases not matched to a gene; V was cut back by 3 bases and J by 4 bases. CDR3 length: 15 amino acids. Germline V lookup: CDR1 KGHSH, CDR2 LQKENI. CDR3 amino acids: CASSPGQGEAYGYTF. CDR3 nucleotides: TGTGCCAGCTCACCCGGACAGGGTGAGGCCTATGGCTACACCTTC. Combining the CDR3 with reference TRBV18 and TRBJ1-2 gives the whole variable domain NAGVMQNPRHLVRRRGQEARLRCSPMKGHSHVYWYRQLPEEGLKFMVYLQKENIIDESGMPKERFSAEFPKEGPSILRIQQVVRGDSAAYFCASSPGQGEAYGYTFGSGTRLTVV.

The chain combines TRBV5-1 with TRBJ2-5; maybe TRBD2 (6 bases). Germline V gene lookup returns CDR1 SGHRS and CDR2 YFSETQ. CDR3 length equals 17 residues. V lost 0 bases and J lost 1, with 16 bases in between. The CDR3 loop reads CASSLGGSGGFQETQYF. In nucleotides, the CDR3 is TGCGCCAGCAGCTTGGGGGGTAGCGGAGGGTTCCAAGAGACCCAGTACTTC.

The rearrangement joins TRBV5-1 to TRBJ1-1, with 9 bases that match TRBD1. V was clipped by 8 bases and J by 5 bases; unmatched bases: 7. Germline V CDR1 and CDR2: SGHRS, YFSETQ. CDR3 length: 13 amino acids. The CDR3 is CASTQGAGTEAFF. Here the CDR3 DNA reads TGCGCCAGTACACAGGGGGCTGGAACTGAAGCTTTCTTT.

This clone appeared a few times. The chain couples TRBV9 to TRBJ2-2; D is possibly TRBD1 (6 bases). Trimming pared 6 bases from V and 7 bases from J, leaving 19 bases between. This CDR3 contains 15 residues. Germline CDR1 is SGDLS and CDR2 is YYNGEE. Written as DNA, the CDR3 is TGTGCCAGCACTAAGGACCAGGGGAAAGGCGGGGAGCTGTTTTTT. This gives the protein CASTKDQGKGGELFF.

This clone has only one observation. V and J are TRBV7-2 and TRBJ1-5; TRBD1 agrees at 9 bases. The CDR3 is made up of 15 amino acids. V lost 3 bases to trimming and J lost 6 bases; unmatched junction nucleotides: 6. Germline V gene data show CDR1 as SGHTA and CDR2 as FQGNSA. Here the CDR3 DNA reads TGTGCCAGCAGCTTTGGACAGGGGATTGGTCAGCCCCAGCATTTT. It codes for CASSFGQGIGQPQHF. Full variable domain (outside the CDR3, taken from reference TRBV7-2 and TRBJ1-5): GAGVSQSPSNKVTEKGKDVELRCDPISGHTALYWYRQSLGQGLEFLIYFQGNSAPDKSGLPSDRFSAERTGGSVSTLTIQRTQQEDSAVYLCASSFGQGIGQPQHFGDGTRLSIL.

The V and J genes are TRBV11-2 and TRBJ1-2, with 9 bases lining up with TRBD1. V gave up 5 bases and J gave up 8 bases; unmatched junction bases: 9. The germline CDR1 and CDR2 sequences are SGHAT and FQNNGV. This CDR3 region has 14 residues. CDR3 DNA: TGTGCCAGCAGCACCGGGACAGGGACGGGCGGCTACACCTTC. The encoded protein is CASSTGTGTGGYTF.

The V and J genes are TRBV27 and TRBJ1-2; TRBD1 aligns across 7 bases. Germline V gene sequence: CDR1 MNHEY, CDR2 SMNVEV (reference sequence). V dropped 8 bases and J dropped 6; count of bases not matched to a gene: 12. The CDR3 totals 14 residues. The CDR3 bases are TGTGCCAGCGGATCCCGACAGGGAGTACATGGCTACACCTTC. Amino acids: CASGSRQGVHGYTF.

This chain joins TRBV7-9 and TRBJ2-3; maybe TRBD2 (6 bases). Between the trimmed V and J ends, which lost 1 base and 2 bases, there was a span of 10 bases. The CDR3 is 15 amino acids. CDR1 and CDR2 from the germline V gene are SEHNR and FQNEAQ (reference sequence). CDR3 sequence (DNA): TGTGCCAGCAGCTTAGAGGCGGGAATCACAGATACGCAGTATTTT. Its protein product is CASSLEAGITDTQYF.

Only one count was recorded for this clone. The chain couples TRBV7-2 to TRBJ1-3; the D gene is possibly TRBD1 (5 bases). The V end was cut by 2 bases, the J end by 0 bases, with 14 bases between. There are 17 residues in the CDR3. CDR1 is SGHTA, CDR2 FQGNSA, per germline. This CDR3 is CASSLLAGTTSGNTIYF. CDR3 nucleotide sequence: TGTGCCAGCAGCTTATTGGCAGGGACTACCTCTGGAAACACCATATATTTT.

The gene calls are TRBV2 and TRBJ2-5, with 9 bases lining up with TRBD2. The CDR3 contains 15 residues. V shed 2 bases and J 5 bases; nucleotides not matched to a gene: 6. The germline V gene has CDR1 SNHLY and CDR2 FYNNEI. The CDR3 DNA sequence: TGTGCCAGCAGTGAACGAGCGGGGGGAGGGGAGACCCAGTACTTC. Amino acids: CASSERAGGGETQYF.

The chain is built from TRBV7-2 and TRBJ2-4, with D possibly matching TRBD1 (6 bases). CDR1 is SGHTA and CDR2 is FQGNSA in the germline V gene. The CDR3 is 14 residues long. V lost 3 bases to trimming and J lost 5 bases, with 11 bases between them. The CDR3 region is CASSFWGLQNIQYF. The CDR3 DNA reads TGTGCCAGCAGCTTTTGGGGGCTACAAAACATTCAGTACTTC.

The chain carries TRBV4-1 and TRBJ2-3, with TRBD2 matching over 9 bases. CDR1 is MGHRA, CDR2 YSYEKL, per germline. J lost 7 bases, V lost 0 bases, and 5 bases had no gene match. This CDR3 comprises 15 residues. The CDR3 nucleotides are TGCGCCAGCAGCCAAGATCGGCTAGCGGGGTATACGCAGTATTTT. Amino acids: CASSQDRLAGYTQYF.

The V call is TRBV5-4, the J call TRBJ1-2; TRBD1 matches at 9 bases. Germline V gene lookup returns CDR1 SGHNT and CDR2 YYREEE (reference sequence). Trimming took 5 bases from V and 3 from J; bases not matched to a gene: 11. The CDR3 extends over 16 amino acids. The CDR3 nucleotides are TGTGCCAGCAGTCACCGGGGACAGGGCCTTTACTATGGCTACACCTTC. This translates into CASSHRGQGLYYGYTF.

This chain links TRBV15 with TRBJ1-5; the D is unclear. In germline, CDR1 is LNHNV, CDR2 YYDKDF (reference sequence). V lost 0 bases, J lost 6 bases, and 9 bases lay in between. The CDR3 totals 14 residues. The CDR3 DNA is TGTGCCACCAGCAGAGATCACGGAGGTCAGCCCCAGCATTTT. This sequence encodes CATSRDHGGQPQHF.

The chain couples TRBV5-1 to TRBJ1-2; 10 nucleotides align to TRBD1. The CDR3 extends over 15 amino acids. V lost 4 bases and J lost 3; bases outside the gene matches: 6. CDR1 SGHRS and CDR2 YFSETQ come from the germline V gene. This CDR3 reads CASSEDRGVYYGYTF. CDR3 DNA: TGCGCCAGCAGCGAGGACAGGGGGGTCTACTATGGCTACACCTTC.

The V and J genes are TRBV6-5 and TRBJ1-1, with TRBD1 matching 10 bases. V shed 7 bases, J shed 8 bases, and the junction held 7 bases outside the gene matches. Per the germline V gene, CDR1 is MNHEY and CDR2 is SVGAGI. The CDR3 runs 13 residues. CDR3 sequence reads: CASNTPGQGEAFF. CDR3 DNA sequence: TGTGCCAGCAATACACCGGGACAGGGGGAAGCTTTCTTT.

This sequence joins TRBV30 and TRBJ1-1; 7 positions match TRBD1. The V gene end was trimmed by 5 bases and the J gene end by 9 bases; junction bases not matched to a gene: 12. The CDR3 extends over 13 amino acids. Germline lookup yields CDR1 GTSNPN and CDR2 SVGIG (reference sequence). The CDR3 protein is CAWDPTGEAQAFF. CDR3 nucleotides: TGTGCCTGGGACCCTACAGGGGAGGCCCAAGCTTTCTTT.

J is TRBJ1-1 and V is TRBV25-1; D might be TRBD1 (5 bases). CDR3 length: 12 residues. Trimming removed 8 bases from V and 1 base from J, with 8 bases in between. Germline V gene sequence: CDR1 MGHDK, CDR2 SYGVNS. CDR3 amino acids: CASVQGNTEAFF. The CDR3 DNA reads as TGTGCCAGCGTCCAGGGGAACACTGAAGCTTTCTTT.

The chain employs TRBV6-5 and TRBJ2-3; perhaps TRBD2 as D (7 bases). The V gene's germline CDR1 is MNHEY and CDR2 SVGAGI. Trimming pared 4 bases from V and 5 bases from J, leaving 13 bases between. There are 14 residues in the CDR3. The CDR3 sequence: CASSSRGAGDTQYF. In nucleotides, the CDR3 is TGTGCCAGCAGTTCCCGGGGGGCCGGAGATACGCAGTATTTT.

The chain recombines TRBV2 with TRBJ2-7; no reliable D call. Trimming took 6 bases from V and 1 from J, leaving 13 bases between them. Germline CDR1 is SNHLY and CDR2 is FYNNEI. The CDR3 contains 14 residues. The chain's CDR3 is CASSPRSFSYEQYF. The CDR3 DNA is TGTGCCAGCAGCCCCAGAAGTTTTTCCTACGAGCAGTACTTC.

This chain links TRBV19 with TRBJ1-4, with D uncertain. The V gene lost 4 bases and the J gene lost 7 bases, with 13 bases spanning the gap. From germline, CDR1 is LNHDA and CDR2 SQIVND (reference sequence). The CDR3 spans 14 residues. The CDR3 DNA is TGTGCCAGTAGTAGGGCCCAGCGGGGTGAAAAACTGTTTTTT. It specifies CASSRAQRGEKLFF. Together with reference TRBV19 and TRBJ1-4, the CDR3 gives the full variable domain: DGGITQSPKYLFRKEGQNVTLSCEQNLNHDAMYWYRQDPGQGLRLIYYSQIVNDFQKGDIAEGYSVSREKKESFPLTVTSAQKNPTAFYLCASSRAQRGEKLFFGSGTQLSVL.

V gene TRBV6-4 combines with J gene TRBJ1-2, with D uncertain. Germline V CDR1 and CDR2: MRHNA, SNTAGT. V was shortened by 4 bases and J by 1 base, with 13 bases between the two germline ends. This CDR3 has 15 residues. CDR3 protein: CASSVRAGSNYGYTF. The CDR3 nucleotides read TGTGCCAGCAGTGTAAGGGCGGGAAGTAACTATGGCTACACCTTC.

The rearrangement joins TRBV10-2 to TRBJ1-2; tentative D call: TRBD1 (6 bases). CDR3 size: 14 residues. Germline V gives CDR1 WSHSY, CDR2 SAAADI. V was clipped by 6 bases and J by 4 bases, with 15 bases between them. CDR3 protein: CASRRTERTYGYTF. CDR3 sequence (DNA): TGCGCCAGCAGGAGGACAGAAAGAACCTATGGCTACACCTTC.

The V call is TRBV6-1, the J call TRBJ2-5; D is undetermined. The germline V gene encodes CDR1 MNHNS and CDR2 SASEGT. This CDR3 region has 13 residues. The V and J ends lost 3 bases and 2 bases respectively, with 7 bases between them. The CDR3 loop is CASSEAAQETQYF. The CDR3 nucleotides are TGTGCCAGCAGTGAGGCGGCTCAAGAGACCCAGTACTTC.